Presented here are 8 T cell receptor beta chains from one specimen sequenced in a study of radiotherapy plus CTLA-4 blockade in lung cancer. Some clones are missing from TCRdb's copy, which holds only in-frame ones; the method was immunoSEQ multiplex PCR. The table records some 64,000 clones, around three quarters of them present only once. Sequenced material: peripheral blood, taken from a patient treated with radiotherapy plus ipilimumab. These receptors all come from a human donor with non-small cell lung cancer who had a complete response to radiotherapy plus ipilimumab.

This clone was detected only a few times. V is TRBV9 and J is TRBJ1-4; D perhaps matches TRBD1 (6 bases). Trimming removed 4 bases at V and 7 bases at J, with 11 bases between. The CDR3 extends over 13 amino acids. CDR1 SGDLS and CDR2 YYNGEE come from the germline V gene. The CDR3 loop reads CASSKGEAEKLFF. The CDR3 bases are TGTGCCAGCAGCAAGGGGGAGGCTGAAAAACTGTTTTTT.

The genes are TRBV30 and TRBJ1-3, with TRBD1 as a possible D gene (5 bases). The CDR3 contains 14 residues. CDR1 and CDR2 (germline): GTSNPN, SVGIG (reference sequence). V lost 1 base and J 4 bases, leaving 11 bases between the germline ends. The CDR3 loop reads CAWSGTWVGNTIYF. As DNA, the CDR3 is TGTGCCTGGAGTGGGACATGGGTAGGAAACACCATATATTTT.

In its sample, this clone ranks as medium-sized. This CDR3 is also generated by other DNA sequences in the sample. V usage is TRBV5-6 and J usage is TRBJ1-4, with 7 bases identical to TRBD1. CDR1 is SGHDT and CDR2 is YYEEEE in the germline V gene. The CDR3 is made up of 18 amino acids. V was clipped by 0 bases and J by 0 bases; unmatched bases: 8. CDR3 sequence reads: CASSLGAGTATTNEKLFF. The DNA for the CDR3 is TGTGCCAGCAGCTTGGGCGCAGGGACAGCTACAACTAATGAAAAACTGTTTTTT.

This chain links TRBV7-9 with TRBJ2-4, with no clear D. The CDR3 has 14 amino acids. Germline V CDR1 and CDR2: SEHNR, FQNEAQ (reference sequence). Trimming stripped 5 bases from V and 5 bases from J, with 13 bases between. The CDR3, as DNA: TGTGCCAGCAGCGGTAGGGTAGGTGAAAACATTCAGTACTTC. Translated, it gives CASSGRVGENIQYF.

A word on this clone: One junction end does not reproduce the germline sequence, and a read error may be involved. The chain recombines TRBV28 with TRBJ1-4; D perhaps matches TRBD1 (6 bases). The CDR3 has 12 amino acids. Germline V gene lookup returns CDR1 MDHEN and CDR2 SYDVKM. CDR3 sequence (DNA): TGTGCTAGCACAGGGAGGGCTGAAAAACTGTTTTTT. This translates into CASTGRAEKLFF. The entire variable domain, with the rest obtained from reference TRBV28 and TRBJ1-4, is as follows: DVKVTQSSRYLVKRTGEKVFLECVQDMDHENMFWYRQDPGLGLRLIYFSYDVKMKEKGDIPEGYSVSREKKERFSLILESASTNQTSMYLCASTGRAEKLFFGSGTQLSVL.

This clone is a singleton in its sample. The gene calls are TRBV11-3 and TRBJ2-5; TRBD1 agrees at 10 bases. V dropped 5 bases and J dropped 5; count of bases not matched to a gene: 5. The CDR3 extends over 14 amino acids. The germline V gene has CDR1 SGHNT and CDR2 YENEEA. The CDR3 protein is CASSPGQGMETQYF. The CDR3 bases are TGTGCCAGCAGCCCGGGACAGGGGATGGAGACCCAGTACTTC.

This chain links TRBV11-3 with TRBJ2-1; D not resolved. Germline V lookup: CDR1 SGHNT, CDR2 YENEEA. The CDR3 is 16 residues long. Trimming shortened V by 3 bases and J by 1 base, and 13 bases separated the two germline ends. Here the CDR3 DNA reads TGTGCCAGCAGCTTCTCGGTATCGAGTTCCTACAATGAGCAGTTCTTC. This translates into CASSFSVSSSYNEQFF.

The chain recombines TRBV27 with TRBJ2-3; D is uncertain. In germline, CDR1 is MNHEY, CDR2 SMNVEV (reference sequence). V was clipped by 2 bases and J by 1 base, with 10 bases between them. The CDR3 has 15 amino acids. CDR3 sequence (DNA): TGTGCCAGCAGTTTAGGAGTCCTCGGCACAGATACGCAGTATTTT. Amino acid sequence: CASSLGVLGTDTQYF.